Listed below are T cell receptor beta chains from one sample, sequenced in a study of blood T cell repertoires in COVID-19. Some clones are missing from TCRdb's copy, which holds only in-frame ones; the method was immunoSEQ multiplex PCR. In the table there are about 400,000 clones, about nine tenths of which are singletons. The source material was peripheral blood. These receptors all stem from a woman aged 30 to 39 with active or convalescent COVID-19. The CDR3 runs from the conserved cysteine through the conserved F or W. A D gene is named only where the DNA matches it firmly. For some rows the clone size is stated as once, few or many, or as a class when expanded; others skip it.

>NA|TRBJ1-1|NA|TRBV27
CASSLTENTEAFF
TGTGCCAGCAGTTTAACTGAGAACACTGAAGCTTTCTTT
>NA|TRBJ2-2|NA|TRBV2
CASSDSSGFRTNTGELFF
TGTGCCAGCAGTGATTCAAGCGGGTTTAGAACGAACACCGGGGAGCTGTTTTTT
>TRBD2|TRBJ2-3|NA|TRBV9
CASSGGTSGRFTDTQYF
TGTGCCAGCAGCGGGGGGACTAGCGGGAGATTTACAGATACGCAGTATTTT
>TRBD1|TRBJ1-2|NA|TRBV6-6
CASSNDRVNYGYTF
TGTGCCAGCAGTAATGACAGGGTGAACTATGGCTACACCTTC
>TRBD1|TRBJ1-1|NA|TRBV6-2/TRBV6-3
CASSAGTGGLSAFF
TGTGCCAGCAGCGCCGGGACAGGGGGCCTGTCGGCTTTCTTT
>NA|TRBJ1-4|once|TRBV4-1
CASSHEPRGATNEKLFF
TGCGCCAGCAGCCACGAACCTCGGGGTGCAACTAATGAAAAACTGTTTTTT
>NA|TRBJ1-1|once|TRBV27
CASSFHGVKNTEAFF
TGTGCCAGCAGTTTTCACGGGGTCAAGAACACTGAAGCTTTCTTT
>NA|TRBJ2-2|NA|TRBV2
CASSEQNTGELFF
TGTGCCAGCAGTGAACAGAACACCGGGGAGCTGTTTTTT
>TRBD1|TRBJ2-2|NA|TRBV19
CASWDRATGELFF
TGTGCCAGCTGGGACAGGGCGACCGGGGAGCTGTTTTTT
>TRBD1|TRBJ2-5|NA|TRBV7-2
CASSEASGQGQETQYF
TGTGCCAGCAGCGAAGCCTCGGGACAGGGACAAGAGACCCAGTACTTC
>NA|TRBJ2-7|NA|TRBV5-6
CASSLAGSYEQYF
TGTGCCAGCAGCTTGGCAGGTTCCTACGAGCAGTACTTC
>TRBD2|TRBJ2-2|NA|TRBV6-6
CASNPGGPGELFF
TGTGCCAGCAACCCGGGGGGGCCCGGGGAGCTGTTTTTT
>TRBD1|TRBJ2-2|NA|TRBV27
CASSRVPMNRGRGTGELFF
TGTGCCAGCAGTCGAGTGCCGATGAACAGGGGGAGAGGCACCGGGGAGCTGTTTTTT
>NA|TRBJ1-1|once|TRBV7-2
CASSLDNQGTTEAFF
TGTGCCAGCAGCTTAGATAACCAGGGCACCACTGAAGCTTTCTTT
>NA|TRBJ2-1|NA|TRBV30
CAGKGGATYNEQFF
TGTGCCGGGAAAGGGGGGGCGACCTACAATGAGCAGTTCTTC
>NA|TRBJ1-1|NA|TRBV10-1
CASSEDRLNTEAFF
TGCGCCAGCAGTGAGGACAGATTGAACACTGAAGCTTTCTTT
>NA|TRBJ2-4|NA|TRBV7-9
CASSLGVDIQYF
TGTGCCAGCAGCTTAGGAGTTGACATTCAGTACTTC
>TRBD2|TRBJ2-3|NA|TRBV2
CASSVTSDTSTDTQYF
TGTGCCAGCAGCGTAACTAGCGACACTAGCACAGATACGCAGTATTTT
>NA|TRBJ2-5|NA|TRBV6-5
CASSLETQYF
TGTGCCAGCAGCCTAGAGACCCAGTACTTC
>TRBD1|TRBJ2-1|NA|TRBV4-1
CASSQEAETGAYNEQFF
TGCGCCAGCAGCCAGGAGGCCGAGACAGGGGCCTACAATGAGCAGTTCTTC
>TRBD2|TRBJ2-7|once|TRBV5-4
CASSPRVGAGLYEQYF
TGTGCCAGCAGTCCCCGGGTAGGAGCGGGGCTCTACGAGCAGTACTTC
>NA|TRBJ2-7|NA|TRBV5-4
CASSPDRSEQYF
TGTGCCAGCAGCCCCGACAGGTCCGAGCAGTACTTC
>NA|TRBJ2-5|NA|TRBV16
CASSQLRGETQYF
TGTGCCAGCAGCCAATTGCGGGGCGAGACCCAGTACTTC
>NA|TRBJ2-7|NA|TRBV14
CASSQHRAVWDEQYF
TGTGCCAGCAGCCAACACAGGGCAGTTTGGGACGAGCAGTACTTC
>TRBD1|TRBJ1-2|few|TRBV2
CATGSGGGYGYTF
TGTGCCACAGGATCAGGGGGCGGCTATGGCTACACCTTC
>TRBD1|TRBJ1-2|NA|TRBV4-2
CASSQDPGQGVYGYTF
TGTGCCAGCAGCCAAGATCCCGGACAGGGGGTCTATGGCTACACCTTC
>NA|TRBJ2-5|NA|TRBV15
CATSRGRRGQETQYF
TGTGCCACCAGCCGAGGGAGAAGGGGACAAGAGACCCAGTACTTC
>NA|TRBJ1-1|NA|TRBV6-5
CASSSHGQAGTEAFF
TGTGCCAGCAGTTCCCATGGGCAGGCTGGGACTGAAGCTTTCTTT
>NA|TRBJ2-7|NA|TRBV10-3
CAISDQGYEQYF
TGTGCCATCAGTGACCAGGGCTACGAGCAGTACTTC
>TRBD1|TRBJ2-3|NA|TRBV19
CASSRGQISTDTQYF
TGTGCCAGTAGTCGGGGACAGATTAGCACAGATACGCAGTATTTT
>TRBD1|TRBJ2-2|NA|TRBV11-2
CASSLDLGQATNTGELFF
TGTGCCAGCAGCTTAGATCTGGGACAGGCAACGAACACCGGGGAGCTGTTTTTT
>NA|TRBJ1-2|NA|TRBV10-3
CAISAQQADGYTF
TGTGCCATCAGTGCGCAACAAGCGGATGGCTACACCTTC
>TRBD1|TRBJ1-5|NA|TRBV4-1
CASSQVWGQGLSNQPQHF
TGCGCCAGCAGCCAAGTATGGGGACAGGGTTTAAGCAATCAGCCCCAGCATTTT
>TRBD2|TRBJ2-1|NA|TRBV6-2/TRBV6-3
CASSLLAGGGGEQFF
TGTGCCAGCAGCCTACTAGCGGGGGGCGGAGGTGAGCAGTTCTTC
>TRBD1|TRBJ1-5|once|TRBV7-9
CASSLAGQGVGQPQHF
TGTGCCAGCAGCTTAGCGGGACAGGGAGTTGGTCAGCCCCAGCATTTT
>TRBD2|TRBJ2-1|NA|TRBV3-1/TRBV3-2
CASSQDPTSGIYNEQFF
TGTGCCAGCAGCCAAGATCCGACTAGCGGGATCTACAATGAGCAGTTCTTC
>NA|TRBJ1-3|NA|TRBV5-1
CASSLSSAGNTIYF
TGCGCCAGCAGCTTGTCGTCCGCTGGAAACACCATATATTTT
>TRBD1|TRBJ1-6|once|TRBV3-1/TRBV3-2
CASSHVLPAGGTYNSPLHF
TGTGCCAGCAGCCATGTTTTACCGGCAGGGGGCACCTATAATTCACCCCTCCACTTT
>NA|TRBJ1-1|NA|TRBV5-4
CASSWGESEAFF
TGTGCCAGCAGCTGGGGGGAATCCGAAGCTTTCTTT
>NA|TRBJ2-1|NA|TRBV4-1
CASSQQVVNNEQFF
TGCGCCAGCAGCCAACAGGTCGTAAACAATGAGCAGTTCTTC
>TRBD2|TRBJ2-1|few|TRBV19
CASSITGTSALSSYNEQFF
TGTGCCAGTAGTATTACCGGGACTAGCGCCCTAAGCTCCTACAATGAGCAGTTCTTC